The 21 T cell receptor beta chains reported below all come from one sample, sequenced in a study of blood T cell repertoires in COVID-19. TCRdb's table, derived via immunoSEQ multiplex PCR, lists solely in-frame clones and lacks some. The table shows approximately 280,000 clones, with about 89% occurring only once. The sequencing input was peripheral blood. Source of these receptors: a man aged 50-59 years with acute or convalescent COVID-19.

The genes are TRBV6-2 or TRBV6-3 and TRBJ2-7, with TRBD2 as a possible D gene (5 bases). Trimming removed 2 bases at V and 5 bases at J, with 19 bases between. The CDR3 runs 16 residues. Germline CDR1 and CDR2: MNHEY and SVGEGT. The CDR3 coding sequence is TGTGCCAGCAGTTACCCTCCAGAGGGAGTGTGGCACGAGCAGTACTTC. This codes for CASSYPPEGVWHEQYF.

The CDR3 DNA reads as TGCGCCAGCAGTGCGGAGGTGTCACCCCTCCACTTT. Translated, it gives CASSAEVSPLHF. The chain recombines TRBV5-1 with TRBJ1-6; D unresolved. CDR1 and CDR2 (germline): SGHRS, YFSETQ. The germline V and J ends were trimmed by 5 bases and 10 bases, with 10 bases remaining between them. The CDR3 is 12 amino acids.

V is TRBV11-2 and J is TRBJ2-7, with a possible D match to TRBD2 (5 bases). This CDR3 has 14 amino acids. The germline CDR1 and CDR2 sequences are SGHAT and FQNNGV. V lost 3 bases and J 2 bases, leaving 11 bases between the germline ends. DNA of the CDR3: TGTGCCAGCAGCTTTCAAGCGGCCGCCTACGAGCAGTACTTC. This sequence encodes CASSFQAAAYEQYF.

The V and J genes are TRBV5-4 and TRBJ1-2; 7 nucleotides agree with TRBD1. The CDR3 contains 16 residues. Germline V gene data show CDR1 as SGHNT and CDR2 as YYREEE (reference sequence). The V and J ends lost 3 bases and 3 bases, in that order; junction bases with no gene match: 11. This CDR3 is CASSSPRDSFHYGYTF. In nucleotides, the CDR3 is TGTGCCAGCAGCTCCCCCCGGGACAGCTTTCACTATGGCTACACCTTC.

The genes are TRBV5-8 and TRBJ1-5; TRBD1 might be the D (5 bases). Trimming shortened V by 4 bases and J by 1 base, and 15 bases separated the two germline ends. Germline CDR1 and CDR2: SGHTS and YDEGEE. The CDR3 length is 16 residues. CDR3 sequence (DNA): TGTGCCAGCAGCCAATTACGGACACAGAGCAATCAGCCCCAGCATTTT. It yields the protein CASSQLRTQSNQPQHF.

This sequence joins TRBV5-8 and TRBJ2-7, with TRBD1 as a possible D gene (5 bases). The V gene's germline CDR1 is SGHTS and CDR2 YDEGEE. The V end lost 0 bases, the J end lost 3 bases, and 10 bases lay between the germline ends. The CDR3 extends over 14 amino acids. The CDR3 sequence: CASSLGGALYEQYF. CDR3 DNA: TGTGCCAGCAGCTTGGGTGGGGCCCTCTACGAGCAGTACTTC.

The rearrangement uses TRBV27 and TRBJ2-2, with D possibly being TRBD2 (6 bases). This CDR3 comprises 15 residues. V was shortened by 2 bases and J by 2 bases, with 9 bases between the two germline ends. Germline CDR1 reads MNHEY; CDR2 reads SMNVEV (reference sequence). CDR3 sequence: CASSLAGLNTGELFF. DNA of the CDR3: TGTGCCAGCAGTTTAGCGGGGTTAAACACCGGGGAGCTGTTTTTT.

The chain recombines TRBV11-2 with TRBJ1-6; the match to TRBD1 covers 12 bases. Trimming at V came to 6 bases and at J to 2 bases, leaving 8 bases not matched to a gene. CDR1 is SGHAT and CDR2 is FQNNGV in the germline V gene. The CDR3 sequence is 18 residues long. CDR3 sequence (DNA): TGTGCCAGCAGTTCCGGGACAGGGGGCCGCGCCTATAATTCACCCCTCCACTTT. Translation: CASSSGTGGRAYNSPLHF.

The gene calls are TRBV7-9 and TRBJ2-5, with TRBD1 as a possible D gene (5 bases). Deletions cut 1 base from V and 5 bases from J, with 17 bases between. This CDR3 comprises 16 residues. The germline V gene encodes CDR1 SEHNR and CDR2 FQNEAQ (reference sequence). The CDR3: CASSLGRGALGETQYF. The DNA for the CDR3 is TGTGCCAGCAGCTTAGGCCGTGGGGCCTTGGGGGAGACCCAGTACTTC.

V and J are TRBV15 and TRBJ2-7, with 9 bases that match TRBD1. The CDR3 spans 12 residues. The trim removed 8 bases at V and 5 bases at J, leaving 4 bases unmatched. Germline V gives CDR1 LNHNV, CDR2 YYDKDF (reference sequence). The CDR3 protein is CATRGQGDEQYF. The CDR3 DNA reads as TGTGCCACCCGGGGACAGGGAGACGAGCAGTACTTC.

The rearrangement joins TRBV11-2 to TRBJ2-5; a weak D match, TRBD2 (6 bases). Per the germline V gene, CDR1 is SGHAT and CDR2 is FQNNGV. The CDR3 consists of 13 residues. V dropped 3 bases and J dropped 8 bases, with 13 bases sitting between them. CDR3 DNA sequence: TGTGCCAGCAGCTTCTCGGGGGAGGCTACCCAGTACTTC. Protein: CASSFSGEATQYF.

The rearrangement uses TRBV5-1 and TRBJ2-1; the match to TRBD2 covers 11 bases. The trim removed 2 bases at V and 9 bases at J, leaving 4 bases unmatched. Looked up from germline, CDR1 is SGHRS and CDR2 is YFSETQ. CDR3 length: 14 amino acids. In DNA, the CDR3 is TGCGCCAGCAGCTTTCTAGCGGGGGGTGTTGAGCAGTTCTTC. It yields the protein CASSFLAGGVEQFF.

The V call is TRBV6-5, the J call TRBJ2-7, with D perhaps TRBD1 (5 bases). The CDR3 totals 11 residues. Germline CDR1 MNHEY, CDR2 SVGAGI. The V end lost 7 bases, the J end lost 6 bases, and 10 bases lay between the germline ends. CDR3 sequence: CASNRGVEQYF. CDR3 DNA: TGTGCCAGCAATAGGGGTGTCGAGCAGTACTTC.

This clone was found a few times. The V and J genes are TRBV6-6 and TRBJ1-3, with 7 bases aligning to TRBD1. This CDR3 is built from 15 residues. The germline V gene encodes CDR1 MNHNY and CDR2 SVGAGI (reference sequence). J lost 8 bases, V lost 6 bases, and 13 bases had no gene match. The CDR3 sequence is CASRKQGRNVDTIYF. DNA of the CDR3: TGTGCCAGCAGAAAACAGGGGCGAAATGTGGACACCATATATTTT.

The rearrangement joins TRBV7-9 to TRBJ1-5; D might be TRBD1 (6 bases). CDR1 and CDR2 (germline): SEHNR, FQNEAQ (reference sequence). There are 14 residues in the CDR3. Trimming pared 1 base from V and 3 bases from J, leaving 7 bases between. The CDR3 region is CASSLGTVNQPQHF. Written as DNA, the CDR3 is TGTGCCAGCAGCTTAGGGACAGTCAATCAGCCCCAGCATTTT.

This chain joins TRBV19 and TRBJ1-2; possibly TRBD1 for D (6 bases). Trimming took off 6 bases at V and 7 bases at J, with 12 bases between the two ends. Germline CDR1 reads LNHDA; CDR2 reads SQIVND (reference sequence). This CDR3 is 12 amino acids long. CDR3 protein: CASSGQTSGYTF. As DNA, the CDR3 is TGTGCCAGTAGCGGACAGACCTCTGGCTACACCTTC.

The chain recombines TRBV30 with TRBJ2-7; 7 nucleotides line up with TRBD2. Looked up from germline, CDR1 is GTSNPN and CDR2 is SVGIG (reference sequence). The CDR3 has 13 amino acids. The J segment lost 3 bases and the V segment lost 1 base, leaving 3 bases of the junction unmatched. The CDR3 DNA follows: TGTGCCTGGAGTGAGTGGGGGGGCTACGAGCAGTACTTC. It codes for CAWSEWGGYEQYF.

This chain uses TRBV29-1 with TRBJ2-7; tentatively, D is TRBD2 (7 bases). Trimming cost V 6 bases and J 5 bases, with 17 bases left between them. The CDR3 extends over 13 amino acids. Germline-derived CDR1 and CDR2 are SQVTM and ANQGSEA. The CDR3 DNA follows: TGCAGCGTCTTACGTGCGGGGGCGAACGAGCAGTACTTC. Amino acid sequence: CSVLRAGANEQYF.

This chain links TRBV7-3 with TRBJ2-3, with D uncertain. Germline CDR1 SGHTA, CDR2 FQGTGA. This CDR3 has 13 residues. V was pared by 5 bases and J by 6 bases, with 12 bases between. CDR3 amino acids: CASSPQTGDTQYF. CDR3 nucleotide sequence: TGTGCCAGCAGCCCTCAAACCGGGGATACGCAGTATTTT.

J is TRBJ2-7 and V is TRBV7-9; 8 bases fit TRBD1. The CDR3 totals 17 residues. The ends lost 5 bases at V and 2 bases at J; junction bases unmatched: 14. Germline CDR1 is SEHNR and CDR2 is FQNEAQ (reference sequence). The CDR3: CASSLPAAGGQTYEQYF. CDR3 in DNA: TGTGCCAGCAGCCTCCCGGCAGCAGGGGGCCAAACCTACGAGCAGTACTTC.

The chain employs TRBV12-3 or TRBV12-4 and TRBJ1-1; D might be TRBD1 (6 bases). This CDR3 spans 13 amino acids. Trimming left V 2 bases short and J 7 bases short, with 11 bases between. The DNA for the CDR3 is TGTGCCAGCAGTTTAACAGGGAAACATGAAGCTTTCTTT. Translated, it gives CASSLTGKHEAFF.